This T cell receptor beta chain stems from a study of T-cell memory formation after mild COVID-19 (TCRdb year 2021). Regarding the research as a whole: TCR sequence clusters from the two donors were largely donor specific. Longitudinal TCRalpha and TCRbeta repertoire sequencing tracked T-cell clones expanding and contracting after mild COVID-19 in a couple of donors. The cohort comprised two young, previously healthy adult volunteers, one female and one male. The paper's findings and limits, for the study overall: The second-wave clones that peaked on day 37 were not confirmed to be SARS-CoV-2 specific. Balanced CD4/CD8 phenotypes were observed for clones contracting from day 15 to 85, whereas a bias towards CD4+ was observed for a second wave of clones expanding from day 15 to 37. Contracting CD4+ clones appeared mostly in the CM and EM memory subsets, whereas CD8+ clones were enriched in EMRA. Some responding clones were found in pre-infection memory, which suggests that pre-existing cross-reactive memory T cells took part in the SARS-CoV-2 response. The study covered only a couple of mild cases, and larger cohorts including severe cases with pre-infection samples were considered necessary.

This clonotype was seen a few times. Which antigen it targets is not known. No clone much larger than this one lies a single base away; base qualities are absent. Sequencing was performed on an Illumina NovaSeq 6000. cDNA libraries for TCRalpha and TCRbeta were prepared by 5'RACE using constant-segment primers, with sample barcodes and unique molecular identifiers added. RNA was extracted from every sample with Trizol reagent. Libraries were amplified in two PCR steps, with a second sample barcode and Illumina TruSeq adapters added in the second step. Sequencing of libraries was performed on an Illumina NovaSeq with 2 x 150 bp paired-end reads. The study's processing was this. The reads were demultiplexed and collapsed into UMI-guided consensus sequences using migec v1.2.7. Using mixcr v2.1.11, the UMI consensuses were aligned to TRA and TRB V and J templates and assembled into clonotypes. Expanded or contracted clonotypes were those called significant by both edgeR and NoisET, with noise models trained on biological replicates. edgeR calls used a false discovery rate-adjusted p below 0.01 and a log2 fold-change threshold of 1. As an exploratory analysis of dynamics, PCA with hierarchical clustering was applied to max-normalized trajectories of the 1000 most abundant clonotypes. Separately sequenced CD4+ and CD8+ repertoires were used to assign the CD4 or CD8 phenotype of responding clones. TCRdb applied fastp at Q25 and MiXCR to the public reads, then kept only in-frame beta chains. Rows are unified per CDR3 protein, each entry keeping the most common DNA and genes. The V and J calls and clone size come from TCRdb's table, not from the authors' own analysis. Present in this sample are just under 550,000 distinct CDR3 sequences, roughly 22% of which were seen just once. The ten largest make up around 12% of the sample.

Unmatched junction bases come to 5, with V trimmed by 2 bases and J by 6 bases. CDR1 and CDR2 were assigned from the germline V gene as KGHDR and SFDVKD. The CDR3 holds 15 amino acids from the cysteine to the phenylalanine. Only CDR3 DNA is held: 45 bases, read in frame from base 1. PBMCs were isolated by Ficoll-Paque density gradient centrifugation. This sequence originates from an adult woman who had mild COVID-19 (a few samples of this study predate the infection). The sample titles of this study are shuffled in the database, so cell type and time point are left out; the donor was told from shared clones. The sequenced material came from PBMCs or a T cell subset sorted from them (not recorded which). The receptor chain draws on TRBV24-1 and TRBJ2-1; TRBD1 agrees with 8 junctional bases. The nucleotide sequence reads TGTGCCACCAGTGATTGGGAAACAGGGGGCAATGAGCAGTTCTTC. This codes for CATSDWETGGNEQFF.